These 5 T cell receptor beta chains originate from one sample sequenced in a study of CD8+CD57+ T cells in acquired aplastic anemia. The template used for profiling TCR beta VDJ and CDR3 was genomic DNA. MiXCR was run by TCRdb on the reads, yielding one entry per CDR3 protein. Counted here are around 250,000 distinct CDR3 sequences, roughly three fifths occurring once; the ten biggest clones make up roughly 8%. Material: sorted CD4+, CD8+, or CD8+CD57+ T cells (not recorded which) from PBMCs. The receptors originated from a human donor with severe aplastic anemia or a healthy control (not recorded which).

CDR3 sequence: CASSQVRQGNEQFF. CDR3 DNA sequence: TGTGCCAGCAGCCAAGTTCGGCAGGGGAATGAGCAGTTCTTC. The chain has TRBV14 and TRBJ2-1; weak D call: TRBD1 (6 bases). V lost 1 base and J 7 bases, leaving 11 bases between the germline ends. Germline assignment: CDR1 SGHDN and CDR2 FVKESK. The CDR3 spans 14 residues.

The chain employs TRBV7-3 and TRBJ2-1, with TRBD2 matching 10 bases. Trimming removed 4 bases from V and 4 bases from J; junction bases left unmatched: 4. The CDR3 length is 15 residues. The germline V gene has CDR1 SGHTA and CDR2 FQGTGA. The CDR3 DNA reads TGTGCCAGCAGCTCCGCTAGCGGGGGATACAATGAGCAGTTCTTC. Protein sequence: CASSSASGGYNEQFF.

The chain couples TRBV19 to TRBJ1-3, with 9 bases identical to TRBD1. V gave up 5 bases and J gave up 7 bases; unmatched junction bases: 6. CDR1 and CDR2 from the germline V gene are LNHDA and SQIVND (reference sequence). The CDR3 totals 14 residues. The CDR3 nucleotides read TGTGCCAGTAGTCCGGGACAGGGATCGAACACCATATATTTT. Its protein product is CASSPGQGSNTIYF.

V is TRBV12-3 or TRBV12-4 and J is TRBJ2-3; TRBD2 agrees at 7 bases. The CDR3 sequence is 15 residues long. With V trimmed by 5 bases and J by 2 bases, 7 bases remained unmatched. The CDR3 DNA follows: TGTGCCAGCAGTCATAGCGGGCTAAACACAGATACGCAGTATTTT. This codes for CASSHSGLNTDTQYF.

This clonotype was seen more than once but under ten times. This rearrangement joins TRBV20-1 to TRBJ2-5; tentatively, D is TRBD1 (5 bases). The germline CDR1 and CDR2 sequences are DFQATT and SNEGSKA (reference sequence). The V end lost 3 bases, the J end lost 2 bases, and 13 bases lay between the germline ends. The CDR3 consists of 14 residues. In nucleotides, the CDR3 is TGCAGTGCTAGCGATAACAGGAGACAAGAGACCCAGTACTTC. Protein product: CSASDNRRQETQYF.